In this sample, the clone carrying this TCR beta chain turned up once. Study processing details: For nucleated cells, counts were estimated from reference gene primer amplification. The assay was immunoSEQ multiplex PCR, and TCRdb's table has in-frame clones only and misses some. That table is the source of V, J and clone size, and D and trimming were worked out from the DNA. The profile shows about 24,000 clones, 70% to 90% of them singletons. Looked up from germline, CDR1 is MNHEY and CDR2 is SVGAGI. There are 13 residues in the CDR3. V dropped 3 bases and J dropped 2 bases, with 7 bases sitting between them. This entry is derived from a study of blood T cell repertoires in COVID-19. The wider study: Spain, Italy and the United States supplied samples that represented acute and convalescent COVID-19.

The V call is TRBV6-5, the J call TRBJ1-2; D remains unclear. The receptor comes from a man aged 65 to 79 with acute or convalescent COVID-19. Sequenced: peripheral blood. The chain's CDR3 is CASSYSGNYGYTF. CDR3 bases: TGTGCCAGCAGTTATTCGGGAAACTATGGCTACACCTTC.